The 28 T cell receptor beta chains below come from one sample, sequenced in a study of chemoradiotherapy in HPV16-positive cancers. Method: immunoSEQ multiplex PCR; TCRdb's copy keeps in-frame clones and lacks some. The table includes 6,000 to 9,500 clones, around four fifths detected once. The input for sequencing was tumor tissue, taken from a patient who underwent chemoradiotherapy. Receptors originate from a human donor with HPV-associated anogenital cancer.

Written as DNA, the CDR3 is TGTGCCAGCAGCGTATCGGGACAACTGGGAGAGACCCAGTACTTC. It is translated as CASSVSGQLGETQYF. V usage is TRBV9 and J usage is TRBJ2-5; possible D gene TRBD1, 6 bases. The CDR3 runs 15 residues. Looked up from germline, CDR1 is SGDLS and CDR2 is YYNGEE. The V end was cut by 1 base, the J end by 4 bases, with 14 bases between.

CDR3 in DNA: TGTGCCAGCAGCAGCGGGACAGTCTACGAGCAGTACTTC. Its translation is CASSSGTVYEQYF. The rearrangement links TRBV28 to TRBJ2-7; D is perhaps TRBD1 or TRBD2 (7 bases each). The CDR3 length is 13 residues. Germline V gene data show CDR1 as MDHEN and CDR2 as SYDVKM. V lost 6 bases and J lost 3, with 12 bases in between.

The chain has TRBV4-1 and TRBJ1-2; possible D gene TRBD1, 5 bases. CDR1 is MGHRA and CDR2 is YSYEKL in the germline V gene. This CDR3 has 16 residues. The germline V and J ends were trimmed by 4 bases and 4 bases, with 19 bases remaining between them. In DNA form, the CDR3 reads TGCGCCAGCAGCCCCTCGGGGGGGGGAAGGGGCTATGGCTACACCTTC. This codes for CASSPSGGGRGYGYTF.

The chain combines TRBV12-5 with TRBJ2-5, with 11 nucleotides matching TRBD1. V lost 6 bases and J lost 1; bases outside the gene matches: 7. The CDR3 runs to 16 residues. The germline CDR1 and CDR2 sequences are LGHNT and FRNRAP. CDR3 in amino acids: CASGLGTGGPQETQYF. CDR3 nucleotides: TGTGCTAGTGGCCTGGGGACAGGGGGACCCCAAGAGACCCAGTACTTC.

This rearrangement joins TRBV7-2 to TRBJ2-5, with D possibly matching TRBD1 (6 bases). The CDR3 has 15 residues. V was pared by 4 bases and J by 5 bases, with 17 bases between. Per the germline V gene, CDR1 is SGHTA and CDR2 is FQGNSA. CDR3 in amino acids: CASSSPTGTGETQYF. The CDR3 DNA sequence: TGTGCCAGCAGCTCCCCAACAGGGACGGGGGAGACCCAGTACTTC.

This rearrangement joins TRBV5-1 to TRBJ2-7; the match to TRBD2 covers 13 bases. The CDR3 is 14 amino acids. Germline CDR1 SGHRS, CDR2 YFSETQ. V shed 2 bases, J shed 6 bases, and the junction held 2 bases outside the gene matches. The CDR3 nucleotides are TGCGCCAGCAGCTTAGGGACTAGCGGGACCGAGCAGTACTTC. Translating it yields CASSLGTSGTEQYF.

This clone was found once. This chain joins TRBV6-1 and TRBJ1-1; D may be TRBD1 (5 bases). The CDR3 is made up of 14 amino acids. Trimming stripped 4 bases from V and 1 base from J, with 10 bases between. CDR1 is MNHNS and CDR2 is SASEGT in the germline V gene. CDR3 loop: CASSAGGWNTEAFF. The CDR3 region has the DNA TGTGCCAGCAGTGCCGGGGGTTGGAACACTGAAGCTTTCTTT.

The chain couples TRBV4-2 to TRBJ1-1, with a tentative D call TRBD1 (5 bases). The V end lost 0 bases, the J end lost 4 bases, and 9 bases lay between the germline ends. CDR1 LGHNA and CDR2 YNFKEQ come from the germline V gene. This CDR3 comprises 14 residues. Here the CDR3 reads CASSQEVGGTEAFF. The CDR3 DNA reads TGTGCCAGCAGCCAAGAAGTGGGGGGCACTGAAGCTTTCTTT.

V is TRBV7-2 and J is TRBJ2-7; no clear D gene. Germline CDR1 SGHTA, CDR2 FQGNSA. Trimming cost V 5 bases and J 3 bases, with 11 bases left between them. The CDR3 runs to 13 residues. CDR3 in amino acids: CASSPTRFYEQYF. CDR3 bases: TGTGCCAGCAGCCCGACCCGCTTCTACGAGCAGTACTTC. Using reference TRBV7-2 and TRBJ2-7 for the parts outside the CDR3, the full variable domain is GAGVSQSPSNKVTEKGKDVELRCDPISGHTALYWYRQSLGQGLEFLIYFQGNSAPDKSGLPSDRFSAERTGGSVSTLTIQRTQQEDSAVYLCASSPTRFYEQYFGPGTRLTVT.

This CDR3 is CASRKGTGMDQETQYF. DNA of the CDR3: TGCGCCAGCAGGAAGGGGACAGGGATGGACCAAGAGACCCAGTACTTC. The chain uses TRBV5-1 and TRBJ2-5; the match to TRBD1 covers 9 bases. The germline V gene has CDR1 SGHRS and CDR2 YFSETQ. The CDR3 spans 16 residues. With 5 bases clipped from V and 0 bases from J, the junction kept 8 bases outside the gene matches.

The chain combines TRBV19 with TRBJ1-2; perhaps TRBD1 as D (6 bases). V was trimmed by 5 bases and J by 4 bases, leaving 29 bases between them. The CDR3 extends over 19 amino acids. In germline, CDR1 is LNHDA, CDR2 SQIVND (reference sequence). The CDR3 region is CASSLPGGRRRRGTYGYTF. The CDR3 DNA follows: TGTGCCAGTAGTCTCCCTGGGGGCAGGCGCCGAAGGGGGACCTATGGCTACACCTTC.

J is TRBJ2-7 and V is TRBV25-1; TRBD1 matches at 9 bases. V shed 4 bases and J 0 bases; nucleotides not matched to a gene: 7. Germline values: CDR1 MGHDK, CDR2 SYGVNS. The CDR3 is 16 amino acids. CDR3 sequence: CASSASGTGNSYEQYF. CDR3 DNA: TGTGCCAGCAGTGCATCCGGGACAGGGAACTCCTACGAGCAGTACTTC.

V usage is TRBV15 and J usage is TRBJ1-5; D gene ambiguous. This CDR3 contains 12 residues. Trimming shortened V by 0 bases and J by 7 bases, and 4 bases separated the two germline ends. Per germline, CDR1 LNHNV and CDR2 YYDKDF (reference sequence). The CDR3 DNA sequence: TGTGCCACCAGCAGAGATAGACAGCCCCAGCATTTT. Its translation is CATSRDRQPQHF. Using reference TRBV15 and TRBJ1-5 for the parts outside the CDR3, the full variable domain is DAMVIQNPRYQVTQFGKPVTLSCSQTLNHNVMYWYQQKSSQAPKLLFHYYDKDFNNEADTPDNFQSRRPNTSFCFLDIRSPGLGDTAMYLCATSRDRQPQHFGDGTRLSIL.

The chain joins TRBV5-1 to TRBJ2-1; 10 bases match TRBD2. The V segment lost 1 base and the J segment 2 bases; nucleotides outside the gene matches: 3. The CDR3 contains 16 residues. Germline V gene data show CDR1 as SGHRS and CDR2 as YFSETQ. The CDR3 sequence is CASSLSSGGAYNEQFF. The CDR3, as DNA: TGCGCCAGCAGCTTGAGCAGCGGGGGGGCCTACAATGAGCAGTTCTTC.

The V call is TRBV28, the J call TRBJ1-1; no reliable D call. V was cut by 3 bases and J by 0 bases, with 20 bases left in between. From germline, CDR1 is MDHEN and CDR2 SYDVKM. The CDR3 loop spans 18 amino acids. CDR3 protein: CASSLVWTLGSMNTEAFF. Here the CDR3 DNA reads TGTGCCAGCAGTTTGGTTTGGACCCTGGGTTCCATGAACACTGAAGCTTTCTTT.

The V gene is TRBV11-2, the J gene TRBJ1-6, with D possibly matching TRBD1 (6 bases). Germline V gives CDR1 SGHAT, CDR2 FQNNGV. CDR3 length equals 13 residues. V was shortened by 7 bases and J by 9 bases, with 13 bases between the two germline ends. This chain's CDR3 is CASIQGLISPLHF. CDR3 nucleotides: TGTGCCAGCATTCAGGGGCTAATTTCACCCCTCCACTTT.

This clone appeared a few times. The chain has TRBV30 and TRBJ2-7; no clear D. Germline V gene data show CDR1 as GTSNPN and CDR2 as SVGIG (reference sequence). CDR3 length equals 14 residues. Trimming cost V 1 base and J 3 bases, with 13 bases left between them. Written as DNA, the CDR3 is TGTGCCTGGAGTGATACTGGCAGCAACTACGAGCAGTACTTC. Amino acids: CAWSDTGSNYEQYF.

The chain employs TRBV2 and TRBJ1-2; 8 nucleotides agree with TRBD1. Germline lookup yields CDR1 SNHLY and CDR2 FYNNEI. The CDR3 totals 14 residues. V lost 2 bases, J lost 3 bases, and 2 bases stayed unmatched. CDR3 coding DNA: TGTGCCAGCAGTGAACAGGGGGCCCACTATGGCTACACCTTC. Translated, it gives CASSEQGAHYGYTF.

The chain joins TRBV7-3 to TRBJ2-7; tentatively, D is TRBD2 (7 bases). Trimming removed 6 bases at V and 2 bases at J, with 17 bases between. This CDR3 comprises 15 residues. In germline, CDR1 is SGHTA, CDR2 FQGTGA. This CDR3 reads CASSLNSGGPYEQYF. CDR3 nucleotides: TGTGCCAGCAGTTTGAATTCCGGGGGGCCCTACGAGCAGTACTTC.

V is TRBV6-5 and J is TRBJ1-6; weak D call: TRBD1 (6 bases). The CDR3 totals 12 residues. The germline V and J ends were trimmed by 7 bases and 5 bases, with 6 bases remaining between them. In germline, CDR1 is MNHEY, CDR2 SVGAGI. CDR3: CASNRDNSPLHF. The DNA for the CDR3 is TGTGCCAGCAACAGGGATAATTCACCCCTCCACTTT.

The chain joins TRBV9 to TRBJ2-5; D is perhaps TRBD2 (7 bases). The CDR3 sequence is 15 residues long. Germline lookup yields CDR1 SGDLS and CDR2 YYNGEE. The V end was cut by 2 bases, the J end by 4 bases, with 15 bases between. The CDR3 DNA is TGTGCCAGCAGCGTTAGGGGGGAGGGGCGAGAGACCCAGTACTTC. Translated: CASSVRGEGRETQYF.

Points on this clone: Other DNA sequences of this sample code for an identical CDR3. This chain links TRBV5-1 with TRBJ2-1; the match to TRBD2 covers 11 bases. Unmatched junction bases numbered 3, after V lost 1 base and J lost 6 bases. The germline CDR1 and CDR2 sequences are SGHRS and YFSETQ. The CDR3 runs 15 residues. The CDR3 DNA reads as TGCGCCAGCAGCTTGTTAGCGGGGGGGCTCAATGAGCAGTTCTTC. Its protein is CASSLLAGGLNEQFF. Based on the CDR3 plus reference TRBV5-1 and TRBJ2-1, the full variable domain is KAGVTQTPRYLIKTRGQQVTLSCSPISGHRSVSWYQQTPGQGLQFLFEYFSETQRNKGNFPGRFSGRQFSNSRSEMNVSTLELGDSALYLCASSLLAGGLNEQFFGPGTRLTVL.

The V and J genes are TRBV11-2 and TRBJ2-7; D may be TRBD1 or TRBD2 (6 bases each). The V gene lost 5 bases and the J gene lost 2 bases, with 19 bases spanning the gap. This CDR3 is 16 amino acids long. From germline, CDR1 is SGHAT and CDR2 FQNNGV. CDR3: CASSRSGAGTTYEQYF. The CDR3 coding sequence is TGTGCCAGCAGCAGGTCAGGGGCGGGGACGACCTACGAGCAGTACTTC. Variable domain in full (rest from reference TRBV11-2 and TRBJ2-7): EAGVAQSPRYKIIEKRQSVAFWCNPISGHATLYWYQQILGQGPKLLIQFQNNGVVDDSQLPKDRFSAERLKGVDSTLKIQPAKLEDSAVYLCASSRSGAGTTYEQYFGPGTRLTVT.

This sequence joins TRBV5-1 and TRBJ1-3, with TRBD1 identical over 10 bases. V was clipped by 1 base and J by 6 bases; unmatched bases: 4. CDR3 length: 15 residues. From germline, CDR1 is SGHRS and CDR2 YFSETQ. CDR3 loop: CASSLMGQGPNTIYF. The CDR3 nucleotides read TGCGCCAGCAGCTTGATGGGACAGGGGCCAAACACCATATATTTT. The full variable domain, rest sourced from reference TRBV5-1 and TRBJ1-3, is KAGVTQTPRYLIKTRGQQVTLSCSPISGHRSVSWYQQTPGQGLQFLFEYFSETQRNKGNFPGRFSGRQFSNSRSEMNVSTLELGDSALYLCASSLMGQGPNTIYFGEGSWLTVV.

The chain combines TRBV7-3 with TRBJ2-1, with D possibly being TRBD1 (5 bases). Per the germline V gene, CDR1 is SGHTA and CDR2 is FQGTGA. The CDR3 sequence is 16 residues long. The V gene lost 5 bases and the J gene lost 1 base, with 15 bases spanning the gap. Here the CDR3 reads CASSIQGFGSYNEQFF. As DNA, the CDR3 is TGTGCCAGCAGCATTCAGGGTTTTGGGTCCTACAATGAGCAGTTCTTC.

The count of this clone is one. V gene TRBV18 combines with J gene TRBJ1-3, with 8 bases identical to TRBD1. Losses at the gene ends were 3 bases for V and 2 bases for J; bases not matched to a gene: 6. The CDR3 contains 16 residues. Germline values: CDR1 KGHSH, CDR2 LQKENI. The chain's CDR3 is CASSPTGQGTGNTIYF. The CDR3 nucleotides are TGTGCCAGCTCACCTACCGGACAGGGTACTGGAAACACCATATATTTT.

The CDR3 DNA is TGTGCCAGCAACACACCTTCTAGCACAGATACGCAGTATTTT. It codes for CASNTPSSTDTQYF. The rearrangement joins TRBV6-1 to TRBJ2-3, with D unclear. CDR3 length: 14 amino acids. V dropped 7 bases and J dropped 0 bases, with 11 bases sitting between them. Germline-derived CDR1 and CDR2 are MNHNS and SASEGT.

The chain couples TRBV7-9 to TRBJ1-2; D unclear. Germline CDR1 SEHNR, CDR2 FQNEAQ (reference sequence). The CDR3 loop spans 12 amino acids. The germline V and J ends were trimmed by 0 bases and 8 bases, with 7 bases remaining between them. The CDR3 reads CASSLANQGYTF. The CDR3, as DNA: TGTGCCAGCAGCTTAGCGAACCAGGGCTACACCTTC.